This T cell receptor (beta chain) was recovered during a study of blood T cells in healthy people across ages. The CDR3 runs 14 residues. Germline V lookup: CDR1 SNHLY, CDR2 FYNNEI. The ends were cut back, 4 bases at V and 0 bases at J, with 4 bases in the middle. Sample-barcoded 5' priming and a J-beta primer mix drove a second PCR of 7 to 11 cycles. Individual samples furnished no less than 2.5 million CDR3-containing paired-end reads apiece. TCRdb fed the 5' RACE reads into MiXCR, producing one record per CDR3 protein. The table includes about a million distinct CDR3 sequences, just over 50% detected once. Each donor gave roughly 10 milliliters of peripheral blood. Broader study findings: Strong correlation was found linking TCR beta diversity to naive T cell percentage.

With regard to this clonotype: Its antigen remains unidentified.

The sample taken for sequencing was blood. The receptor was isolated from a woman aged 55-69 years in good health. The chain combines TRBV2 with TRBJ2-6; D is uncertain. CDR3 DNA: TGTGCCAGCAGTGGGTACTCTGGGGCCAACGTCCTGACTTTC. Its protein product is CASSGYSGANVLTF.